The 29 T cell receptor beta chains in this list originate from one sample, sequenced in a study of T cell repertoires in cytomegalovirus infection. TCRdb fed the reads into MiXCR, producing one record per CDR3 protein. The sample has 100,000 to 150,000 distinct CDR3 sequences; 20% to 30% are singletons. These receptors' targets are unknown. The specimen was PBMCs, sequenced either directly or after in vitro stimulation (not recorded which). All receptors come from a human donor in good health (CMV status not recorded). Some clones in this sample may be carry-over from other donors' samples.

This clonotype was seen at least ten times. The rearrangement uses TRBV25-1 and TRBJ2-5, with TRBD1 as a possible D gene (6 bases). The CDR3 has 13 residues. CDR1 and CDR2 (germline): MGHDK, SYGVNS. V shed 2 bases and J shed 4 bases, with 8 bases lying between them. Here the CDR3 reads CASSETGRETQYF. As DNA, the CDR3 is TGTGCCAGCAGTGAAACAGGGAGAGAGACCCAGTACTTC.

This clonotype has just a few counts. The chain carries TRBV5-1 and TRBJ2-1; D gene ambiguous. Germline V CDR1 and CDR2: SGHRS, YFSETQ. V lost 3 bases to trimming and J lost 4 bases, with 11 bases between them. The CDR3 spans 14 residues. DNA of the CDR3: TGCGCCAGCAGCTCCGGAACAGAGTACAATGAGCAGTTCTTC. This translates into CASSSGTEYNEQFF.

The chain has TRBV7-4 and TRBJ2-1; the match to TRBD2 covers 8 bases. The V segment lost 4 bases and the J segment 7 bases; nucleotides outside the gene matches: 9. In germline, CDR1 is SGHVT, CDR2 SQSDAQ. CDR3 length equals 15 residues. The CDR3 spells CASSSDSGTGNEQFF. The DNA of the CDR3 is TGTGCCAGCAGCTCGGATAGCGGGACGGGGAATGAGCAGTTCTTC.

This clonotype occurred a few times. The chain couples TRBV19 to TRBJ1-1; D remains unclear. Germline V CDR1 and CDR2: LNHDA, SQIVND (reference sequence). Trimming took 3 bases from V and 1 from J, leaving 3 bases between them. The CDR3 totals 12 residues. CDR3 protein: CASSIGNTEAFF. The CDR3 bases are TGTGCCAGTAGTATCGGGAACACTGAAGCTTTCTTT.

This clonotype was counted a few times. The V gene is TRBV12-3 or TRBV12-4, the J gene TRBJ1-2; 8 positions match TRBD1. This CDR3 region has 13 residues. The V segment lost 6 bases and the J segment 0 bases; nucleotides outside the gene matches: 0. The CDR3: CASRGQANYGYTF. The CDR3 DNA sequence: TGTGCCAGCAGGGGACAGGCTAACTATGGCTACACCTTC.

This chain connects TRBV7-3 to TRBJ1-1; D call uncertain. V lost 5 bases and J lost 1, with 14 bases in between. The CDR3 length is 15 residues. Germline V gives CDR1 SGHTA, CDR2 FQGTGA. This CDR3 is CASSPRPDENTEAFF. DNA of the CDR3: TGTGCCAGCAGCCCACGACCGGACGAGAACACTGAAGCTTTCTTT.

The chain has TRBV4-3 and TRBJ1-4; no reliable D call. Per the germline V gene, CDR1 is LGHNA and CDR2 is YSLEER. The CDR3 has 16 amino acids. Trimming pared 0 bases from V and 3 bases from J, leaving 11 bases between. Here the CDR3 reads CASSQDNRGANEKLFF. CDR3 nucleotides: TGCGCCAGCAGCCAAGATAACCGGGGTGCTAATGAAAAACTGTTTTTT.

This clonotype appeared a few times. V usage is TRBV10-3 and J usage is TRBJ1-3; D possibly corresponds to TRBD1 (5 bases). The CDR3 is made up of 16 amino acids. V was clipped by 3 bases and J by 5 bases, with 17 bases between them. Germline CDR1 and CDR2: ENHRY and SYGVKD. CDR3 sequence: CAISEFGGRVRNTIYF. In DNA form, the CDR3 reads TGTGCCATCAGTGAATTTGGTGGCAGGGTACGAAACACCATATATTTT.

This clonotype was seen more than once but under ten times. The V gene is TRBV5-3, the J gene TRBJ2-4; D unclear. TRBV5-3 is designated an ORF whose function remains uncertain. Trimming removed 4 bases at V and 10 bases at J, with 12 bases between. The CDR3 is 12 residues long. CDR3 sequence: CARSRRVVIQYF. CDR3 DNA: TGTGCCAGAAGCCGACGGGTCGTTATTCAGTACTTC.

In this sample, this clonotype turned up a few times. The DNA for the CDR3 is TGTGCCAGCATTCATAGCGGGAGACCCTACAATGAGCAGTTCTTC. It is translated as CASIHSGRPYNEQFF. The chain recombines TRBV28 with TRBJ2-1; 9 bases map to TRBD2. This CDR3 is 15 amino acids long. With V trimmed by 7 bases and J by 2 bases, 6 bases remained unmatched. CDR1 is MDHEN and CDR2 is SYDVKM in the germline V gene.

A few counts support this clonotype. The V and J genes are TRBV18 and TRBJ2-2; no definite D call. Per germline, CDR1 KGHSH and CDR2 LQKENI. V was trimmed by 2 bases and J by 1 base, leaving 5 bases between them. The CDR3 is made up of 14 amino acids. CDR3 amino acids: CASSPVRNTGELFF. CDR3 bases: TGTGCCAGCTCACCAGTTCGGAACACCGGGGAGCTGTTTTTT.

This clonotype was seen only a few times. J is TRBJ2-7 and V is TRBV28, with D tentatively TRBD1 (5 bases). Germline CDR1 reads MDHEN; CDR2 reads SYDVKM. This CDR3 region has 15 residues. Trimming left V 5 bases short and J 2 bases short, with 16 bases between. CDR3 in amino acids: CASSPSGRVPYEQYF. CDR3 coding DNA: TGTGCCAGCAGTCCTTCCGGCAGGGTCCCCTACGAGCAGTACTTC.

This clonotype was seen only a few times. The J gene is TRBJ1-4, the V gene TRBV6-2 or TRBV6-3; 10 nucleotides line up with TRBD1. Unmatched junction bases numbered 18, after V lost 6 bases and J lost 8 bases. Germline-derived CDR1 and CDR2 are MNHEY and SVGEGT. This CDR3 has 18 amino acids. The CDR3 protein is CASSFSGTGESAEEKLFF. CDR3 DNA: TGTGCCAGCAGCTTCTCCGGGACAGGGGAATCCGCGGAGGAAAAACTGTTTTTT.

This clonotype occurred many times. The chain is built from TRBV20-1 and TRBJ2-7; 10 bases align to TRBD2. Germline assignment: CDR1 DFQATT and CDR2 SNEGSKA (reference sequence). This CDR3 has 15 amino acids. Trimming removed 6 bases from V and 1 base from J; junction bases left unmatched: 9. The CDR3 DNA reads TGCAGTGCCGCATCCGGGACTAGCGTTTCCTACGAGCAGTACTTC. It is translated as CSAASGTSVSYEQYF.

The rearrangement links TRBV24-1 to TRBJ2-3; unclear D gene. The CDR3 length is 13 residues. V dropped 9 bases and J dropped 5 bases, with 14 bases sitting between them. CDR1 and CDR2 (germline): KGHDR, SFDVKD. DNA for the CDR3: TGTGCCACCTCAGGAGAAGGAAAAGATACGCAGTATTTT. It is translated as CATSGEGKDTQYF.

The chain carries TRBV4-1 and TRBJ1-2, with D possibly matching TRBD1 (6 bases). This CDR3 spans 16 amino acids. Trimming cost V 0 bases and J 6 bases, with 17 bases left between them. CDR1 is MGHRA and CDR2 is YSYEKL in the germline V gene. CDR3 in amino acids: CASSQDSWGRNDGYTF. In DNA, the CDR3 is TGCGCCAGCAGCCAAGATAGCTGGGGGCGAAACGATGGCTACACCTTC.

The chain joins TRBV20-1 to TRBJ1-1; D not resolved. The CDR3 length is 12 residues. The germline V and J ends were trimmed by 3 bases and 1 base, with 6 bases remaining between them. Germline CDR1 DFQATT, CDR2 SNEGSKA (reference sequence). The CDR3 DNA follows: TGCAGTGCTAGTTTTTCGAACACTGAAGCTTTCTTT. Translated: CSASFSNTEAFF.

The V and J genes are TRBV7-2 and TRBJ1-2, with TRBD1 matching over 9 bases. This CDR3 spans 15 amino acids. CDR1 is SGHTA and CDR2 is FQGNSA in the germline V gene. Germline trimming cut 5 bases from V and 8 bases from J; bases unmatched to any gene: 12. CDR3 in amino acids: CASSQSRQGGGGYTF. The CDR3 bases are TGTGCCAGCAGCCAGAGTCGACAGGGGGGGGGCGGCTACACCTTC.

This clonotype was found many times. The chain is built from TRBV2 and TRBJ1-1; TRBD1 agrees at 7 bases. In germline, CDR1 is SNHLY, CDR2 FYNNEI. This CDR3 spans 12 amino acids. Trimming at V came to 10 bases and at J to 4 bases, leaving 6 bases not matched to a gene. The DNA for the CDR3 is TGTGCCAACAGACAGGGCGGCACTGAAGCTTTCTTT. Residues: CANRQGGTEAFF. The complete variable domain, with remaining parts taken from reference TRBV2 and TRBJ1-1, reads EPEVTQTPSHQVTQMGQEVILRCVPISNHLYFYWYRQILGQKVEFLVSFYNNEISEKSEIFDDQFSVERPDGSNFTLKIRSTKLEDSAMYFCANRQGGTEAFFGQGTRLTVV.

This rearrangement joins TRBV4-1 to TRBJ2-1; D may be TRBD2 (5 bases). The germline V gene has CDR1 MGHRA and CDR2 YSYEKL. Trimming removed 1 base from V and 5 bases from J, with 9 bases in between. The CDR3 extends over 14 amino acids. The CDR3 DNA reads as TGCGCCAGCAGCCAAGGCTACGGGAACAATGAGCAGTTCTTC. Translated: CASSQGYGNNEQFF.

This clonotype was observed once. The chain combines TRBV19 with TRBJ2-7, with D possibly matching TRBD1 (5 bases). V was clipped by 4 bases and J by 1 base, with 14 bases between them. CDR3 length: 15 amino acids. CDR1 and CDR2 (germline): LNHDA, SQIVND (reference sequence). The CDR3 sequence is CASSTGIGPSYEQYF. The CDR3 DNA reads TGTGCCAGTAGTACAGGGATCGGGCCGTCCTACGAGCAGTACTTC.

This chain links TRBV6-6 with TRBJ1-5; perhaps TRBD1 as D (5 bases). Germline V gene sequence: CDR1 MNHNY, CDR2 SVGAGI (reference sequence). The length of the CDR3 is 16 residues. V gave up 2 bases and J gave up 4 bases, with 15 bases separating them. The CDR3 sequence is CASSYDRTTANQPQHF. The CDR3 DNA reads TGTGCCAGCAGTTACGACAGAACTACAGCGAATCAGCCCCAGCATTTT.

With respect to this clonotype: The junction does not match germline at one end; this may be a read error. The chain combines TRBV7-7 with TRBJ2-3, with 14 positions matching TRBD2. This CDR3 is 16 amino acids long. Per germline, CDR1 SSHAT and CDR2 FNYEAQ (reference sequence). In nucleotides, the CDR3 is TGTGCTAGCAGCTTCGGGACTAGCGGGAGTCCAGATACGCAGTATTTT. Protein sequence: CASSFGTSGSPDTQYF.

This chain joins TRBV9 and TRBJ1-6; 7 positions agree with TRBD1. The CDR3 runs 15 residues. Germline CDR1 SGDLS, CDR2 YYNGEE. V was clipped by 2 bases and J by 11 bases; unmatched bases: 10. The CDR3 is CASSVTGVLGPPLHF. CDR3 bases: TGTGCCAGCAGCGTTACAGGGGTTTTGGGTCCACCCCTCCACTTT. Variable domain in full (rest from reference TRBV9 and TRBJ1-6): DSGVTQTPKHLITATGQRVTLRCSPRSGDLSVYWYQQSLDQGLQFLIQYYNGEERAKGNILERFSAQQFPDLHSELNLSSLELGDSALYFCASSVTGVLGPPLHFGNGTRLTVT.

The rearrangement uses TRBV12-3 or TRBV12-4 and TRBJ1-3, with D maybe TRBD1 (6 bases). The CDR3 spans 15 residues. With 4 bases removed from V and 2 bases from J, the gap between germline ends came to 12 bases. The CDR3 spells CASSSTGQPGNTIYF. CDR3 nucleotide sequence: TGTGCCAGCAGTTCTACCGGACAGCCTGGAAACACCATATATTTT.

The gene calls are TRBV19 and TRBJ1-5; D may be TRBD1 (5 bases). The ends were cut back, 8 bases at V and 3 bases at J, with 14 bases in the middle. Germline V lookup: CDR1 LNHDA, CDR2 SQIVND (reference sequence). The CDR3 has 14 residues. CDR3 amino acids: CASFQGLTNQPQHF. CDR3 sequence (DNA): TGTGCCAGTTTTCAGGGTCTTACCAATCAGCCCCAGCATTTT.

This clonotype came up a few times. The chain has TRBV7-2 and TRBJ1-1, with D maybe TRBD1 (5 bases). Germline V gene lookup returns CDR1 SGHTA and CDR2 FQGNSA. The CDR3 runs 14 residues. V was trimmed by 1 base and J by 7 bases, leaving 13 bases between them. The CDR3 sequence is CASSLEGRQFEAFF. The CDR3 DNA sequence: TGTGCCAGCAGCTTAGAGGGACGACAGTTTGAAGCTTTCTTT.

The V and J genes are TRBV6-2 or TRBV6-3 and TRBJ2-1; 10 bases fit TRBD1. J was trimmed by 9 bases and V by 10 bases; bases with no gene match: 9. CDR1 is MNHEY and CDR2 is SVGEGT in the germline V gene. CDR3 length: 13 amino acids. This chain's CDR3 is CAIQRQGAVEQFF. As DNA, the CDR3 is TGTGCCATCCAACGACAGGGGGCGGTTGAGCAGTTCTTC.

This clonotype has more than one count but fewer than ten. The V and J genes are TRBV10-3 and TRBJ2-5, with D possibly called TRBD1 or TRBD2 (5 bases each). This CDR3 has 16 amino acids. Trimming took 3 bases from V and 5 from J, leaving 19 bases between them. The germline gives CDR1 ENHRY, CDR2 SYGVKD. The CDR3 DNA reads TGTGCCATCAGTGAATTGGGGGAGCTGATCATGGAGACCCAGTACTTC. Protein: CAISELGELIMETQYF.